One and the same sample provided the 8 T cell receptor beta chains below, sequenced in a study of blood T cells in healthy people across ages. Alongside a J-beta primer mix, a sample-barcoded 5' primer served in a second PCR lasting about 7 to 11 cycles. In TCRdb, the 5' RACE reads were re-called with MiXCR into one record per CDR3 protein. Of 550,000 to 750,000 distinct CDR3 sequences detected, around 21% appear once; the ten largest clones hold approximately 3.7%. Sequencing was performed on blood. These receptors were obtained from an older man in good health.

The V call is TRBV3-1, the J call TRBJ2-1; D possibly corresponds to TRBD2 (6 bases). This CDR3 is 17 amino acids long. V was pared by 0 bases and J by 6 bases, with 18 bases between. The germline CDR1 and CDR2 sequences are LGHDT and YNNKEL (reference sequence). The CDR3 loop is CASSQEGARRARNEQFF. CDR3 nucleotides: TGTGCCAGCAGCCAAGAGGGCGCGAGGAGGGCGCGCAATGAGCAGTTCTTC.

This clonotype was seen many times. The chain carries TRBV25-1 and TRBJ2-6; 9 bases line up with TRBD1. V lost 6 bases and J lost 0; bases outside the gene matches: 6. The CDR3 is made up of 17 amino acids. From germline, CDR1 is MGHDK and CDR2 SYGVNS. The CDR3: CASRLTGGPSGANVLTF. The DNA for the CDR3 is TGTGCCAGCAGATTGACAGGGGGTCCCTCTGGGGCCAACGTCCTGACTTTC.

V is TRBV7-8 and J is TRBJ2-7; 8 positions match TRBD1. Germline V lookup: CDR1 SGHVS, CDR2 FQNEAQ. V lost 3 bases, J lost 0 bases, and 4 bases stayed unmatched. This CDR3 region has 15 residues. The CDR3 DNA reads TGTGCCAGCAGCTTTCCGGGACAGGTCTCCTACGAGCAGTACTTC. This gives the protein CASSFPGQVSYEQYF.

The sample holds many counts of this clonotype. V and J are TRBV5-1 and TRBJ2-7; 7 bases fit TRBD2. V trimming: 0 bases; J trimming: 5 bases; junction bases outside the gene matches: 5. The CDR3 loop spans 14 amino acids. From germline, CDR1 is SGHRS and CDR2 YFSETQ. CDR3 sequence (DNA): TGCGCCAGCAGCTTGGTGGCGGGGGTCAACGAGCAGTACTTC. Encoded protein: CASSLVAGVNEQYF.

The V and J genes are TRBV20-1 and TRBJ2-5, with D possibly TRBD2 on 5 matching bases. The J call is in doubt because the DNA end fits TRBJ2-7 better. This CDR3 has 16 residues. Germline V CDR1 and CDR2: DFQATT, SNEGSKA (reference sequence). The CDR3 DNA follows: TGCAGTGCTAGAGGGGAAGGAGGCGGATTAACCTACGAGCAGTACTTC. It specifies CSARGEGGGLTYEQYF.

In this sample, this clonotype turned up a few times. This chain connects TRBV20-1 to TRBJ2-7; 9 bases are shared with TRBD2. This CDR3 is built from 15 residues. Germline CDR1 is DFQATT and CDR2 is SNEGSKA (reference sequence). With V trimmed by 3 bases and J by 1 base, 7 bases remained unmatched. CDR3 in DNA: TGCAGTGCTAGCGACGGCGGGAGGGGATCCTACGAGCAGTACTTC. It translates to CSASDGGRGSYEQYF.

This rearrangement joins TRBV9 to TRBJ2-3; D gene uncertain. The CDR3 is 15 amino acids. V lost 1 base and J lost 0, with 9 bases in between. Germline V lookup: CDR1 SGDLS, CDR2 YYNGEE. The CDR3 here is CASSVLSASTDTQYF. CDR3 bases: TGTGCCAGCAGCGTACTAAGCGCTAGCACAGATACGCAGTATTTT.

This clonotype came up a few times. V usage is TRBV7-2 and J usage is TRBJ2-5, with 8 bases fitting TRBD1. The CDR3 covers 17 residues. Germline CDR1 is SGHTA and CDR2 is FQGNSA. The V gene end was trimmed by 5 bases and the J gene end by 0 bases; junction bases not matched to a gene: 11. The CDR3 coding sequence is TGTGCCAGCAGCCGCGAGGTGGACAGGGTATACCAAGAGACCCAGTACTTC. This encodes CASSREVDRVYQETQYF.